This record concerns one T cell receptor beta chain sequence. V lost 1 base, J lost 4 bases, and 8 bases lay in between. This CDR3 has 14 residues. Per the germline V gene, CDR1 is LGHDT and CDR2 is YNNKEL (reference sequence). This sample was taken from a study of blood T cell repertoires in COVID-19. Study at large: Sites in the United States, Italy and Spain provided acute and convalescent COVID-19 samples. PBMCs, B-cell-depleted T cells, or T cells provided the cDNA or gDNA that made up the material.

Original methodology: Counts of nucleated cells, estimated from reference gene primer amplification, were obtained. Only in-frame clones appear in the TCRdb table, and some are missing; sequencing was by immunoSEQ multiplex PCR. For V, J and clone size, that table is used; D and trimming come from the DNA. This repertoire shows 100,000 to 150,000 clones, about 91% found once; its top ten account for 10%. This TCR was sampled from a man aged 45-60 years with acute or convalescent COVID-19. The rearrangement joins TRBV3-1 (or the pseudogene TRBV3-2) to TRBJ1-5; D is ambiguous. The sample comprised peripheral blood. CDR3 coding DNA: TGTGCCAGCAGCCAAGGCTACGGGAATCAGCCCCAGCATTTT. Translating it yields CASSQGYGNQPQHF.